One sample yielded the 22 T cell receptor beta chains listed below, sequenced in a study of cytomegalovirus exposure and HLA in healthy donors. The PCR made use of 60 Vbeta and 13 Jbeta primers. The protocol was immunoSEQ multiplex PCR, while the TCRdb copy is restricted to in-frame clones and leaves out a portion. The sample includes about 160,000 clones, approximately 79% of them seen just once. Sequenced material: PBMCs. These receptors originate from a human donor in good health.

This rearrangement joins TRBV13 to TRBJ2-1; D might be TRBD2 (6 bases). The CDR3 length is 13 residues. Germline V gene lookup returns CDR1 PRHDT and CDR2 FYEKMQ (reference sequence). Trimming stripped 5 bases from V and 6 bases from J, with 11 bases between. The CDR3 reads CASSRGLGNEQFF. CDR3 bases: TGTGCCAGCAGCCGGGGACTCGGCAATGAGCAGTTCTTC.

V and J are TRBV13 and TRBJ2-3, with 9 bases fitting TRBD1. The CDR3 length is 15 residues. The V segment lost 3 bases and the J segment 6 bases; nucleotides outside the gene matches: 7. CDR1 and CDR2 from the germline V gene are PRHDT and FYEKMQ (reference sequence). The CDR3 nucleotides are TGTGCCAGCAGCTTCACAGGGGGCTACGGTGATACGCAGTATTTT. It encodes CASSFTGGYGDTQYF.

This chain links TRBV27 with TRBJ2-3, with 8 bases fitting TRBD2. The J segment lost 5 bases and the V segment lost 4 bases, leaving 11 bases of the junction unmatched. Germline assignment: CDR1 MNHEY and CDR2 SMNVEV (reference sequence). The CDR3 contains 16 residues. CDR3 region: CASSYQVAGNLDTQYF. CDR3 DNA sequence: TGTGCCAGCAGTTATCAGGTAGCGGGGAACTTAGATACGCAGTATTTT.

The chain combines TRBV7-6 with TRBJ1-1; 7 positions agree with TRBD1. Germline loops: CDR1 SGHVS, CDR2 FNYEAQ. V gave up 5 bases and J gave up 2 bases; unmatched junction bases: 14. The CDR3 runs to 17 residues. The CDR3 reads CASSQRIQGRSNTEAFF. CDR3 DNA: TGTGCCAGCAGCCAGAGGATACAGGGGAGGAGTAACACTGAAGCTTTCTTT.

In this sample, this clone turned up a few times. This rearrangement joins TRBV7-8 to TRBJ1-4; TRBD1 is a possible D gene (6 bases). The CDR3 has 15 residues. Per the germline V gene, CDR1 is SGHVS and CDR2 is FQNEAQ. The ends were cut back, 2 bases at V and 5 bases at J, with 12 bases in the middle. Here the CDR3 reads CASSLLGRGNEKLFF. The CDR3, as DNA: TGTGCCAGCAGCTTATTAGGGAGGGGGAATGAAAAACTGTTTTTT.

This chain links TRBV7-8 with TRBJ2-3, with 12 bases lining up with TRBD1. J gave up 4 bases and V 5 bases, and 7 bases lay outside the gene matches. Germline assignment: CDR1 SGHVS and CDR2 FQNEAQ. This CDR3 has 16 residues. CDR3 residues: CASSPGQGALADTQYF. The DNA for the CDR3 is TGTGCCAGCAGCCCGGGACAGGGGGCGCTGGCAGATACGCAGTATTTT.

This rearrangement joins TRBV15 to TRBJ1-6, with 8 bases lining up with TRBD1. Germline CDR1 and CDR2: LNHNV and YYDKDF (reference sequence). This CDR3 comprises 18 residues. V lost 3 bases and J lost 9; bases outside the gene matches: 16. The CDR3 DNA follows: TGTGCCACCAGCAGGGACAGGGTAATGCTGGTTAATAGTTCACCCCTCCACTTT. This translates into CATSRDRVMLVNSSPLHF. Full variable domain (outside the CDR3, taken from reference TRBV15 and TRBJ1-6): DAMVIQNPRYQVTQFGKPVTLSCSQTLNHNVMYWYQQKSSQAPKLLFHYYDKDFNNEADTPDNFQSRRPNTSFCFLDIRSPGLGDTAMYLCATSRDRVMLVNSSPLHFGNGTRLTVT.

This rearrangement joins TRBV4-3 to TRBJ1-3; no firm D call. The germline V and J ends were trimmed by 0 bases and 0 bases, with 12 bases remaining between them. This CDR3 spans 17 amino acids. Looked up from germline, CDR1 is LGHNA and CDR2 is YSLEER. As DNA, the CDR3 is TGCGCCAGCAGCCAAGACGCAATAGCCTCCTCTGGAAACACCATATATTTT. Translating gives CASSQDAIASSGNTIYF.

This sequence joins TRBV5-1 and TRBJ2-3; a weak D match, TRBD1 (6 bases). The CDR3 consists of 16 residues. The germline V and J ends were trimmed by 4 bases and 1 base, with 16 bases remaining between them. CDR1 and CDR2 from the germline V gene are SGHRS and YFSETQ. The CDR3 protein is CASSEQGPGGTDTQYF. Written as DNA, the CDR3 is TGCGCCAGCAGCGAACAGGGCCCAGGCGGCACAGATACGCAGTATTTT.

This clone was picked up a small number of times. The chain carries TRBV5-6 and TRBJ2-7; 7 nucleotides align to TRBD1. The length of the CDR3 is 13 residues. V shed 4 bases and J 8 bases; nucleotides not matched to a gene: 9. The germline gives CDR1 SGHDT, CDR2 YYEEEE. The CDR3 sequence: CASSGMTGRKQYF. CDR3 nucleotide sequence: TGTGCCAGCAGCGGAATGACAGGGCGCAAGCAGTACTTC.

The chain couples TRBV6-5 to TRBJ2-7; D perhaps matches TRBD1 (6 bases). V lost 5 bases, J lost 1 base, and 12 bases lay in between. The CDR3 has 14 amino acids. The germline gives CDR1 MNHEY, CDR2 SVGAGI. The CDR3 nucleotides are TGTGCCAGCAGTCCCCGGACAGCATCCTACGAGCAGTACTTC. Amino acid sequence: CASSPRTASYEQYF.

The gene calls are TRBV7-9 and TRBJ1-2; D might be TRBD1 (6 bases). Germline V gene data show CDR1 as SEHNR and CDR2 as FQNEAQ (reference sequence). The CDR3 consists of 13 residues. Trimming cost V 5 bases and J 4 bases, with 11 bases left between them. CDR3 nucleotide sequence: TGTGCCAGCAGCACCGGACAGAGCTATGGCTACACCTTC. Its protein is CASSTGQSYGYTF.

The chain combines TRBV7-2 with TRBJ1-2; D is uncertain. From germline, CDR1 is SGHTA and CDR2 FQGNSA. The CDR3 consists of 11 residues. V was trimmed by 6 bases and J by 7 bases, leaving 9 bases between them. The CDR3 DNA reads TGTGCCAGCAGATTATCCTTTGGCTACACCTTC. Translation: CASRLSFGYTF.

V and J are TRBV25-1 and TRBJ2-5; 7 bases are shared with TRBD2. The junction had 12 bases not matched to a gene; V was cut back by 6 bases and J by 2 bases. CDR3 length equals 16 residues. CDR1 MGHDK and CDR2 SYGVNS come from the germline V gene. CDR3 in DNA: TGTGCCAGCAGCGGACCGATAGCGGGCATACAAGAGACCCAGTACTTC. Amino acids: CASSGPIAGIQETQYF.

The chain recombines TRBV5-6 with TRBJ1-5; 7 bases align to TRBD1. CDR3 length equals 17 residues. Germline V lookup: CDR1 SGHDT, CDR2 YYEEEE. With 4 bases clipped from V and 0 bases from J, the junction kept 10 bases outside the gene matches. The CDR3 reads CASSTKQGSRSNQPQHF. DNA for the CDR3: TGTGCCAGCAGCACCAAACAGGGGTCCCGTAGCAATCAGCCCCAGCATTTT. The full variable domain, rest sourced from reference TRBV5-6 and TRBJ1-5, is DAGVTQSPTHLIKTRGQQVTLRCSPKSGHDTVSWYQQALGQGPQFIFQYYEEEERQRGNFPDRFSGHQFPNYSSELNVNALLLGDSALYLCASSTKQGSRSNQPQHFGDGTRLSIL.

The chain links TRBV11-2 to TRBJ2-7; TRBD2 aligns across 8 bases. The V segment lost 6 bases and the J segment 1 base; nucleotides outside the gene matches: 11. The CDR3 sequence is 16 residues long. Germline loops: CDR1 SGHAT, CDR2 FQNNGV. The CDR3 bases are TGTGCCAGCAGTCCAGTCCCTAGCGGGTCATCCTACGAGCAGTACTTC. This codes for CASSPVPSGSSYEQYF. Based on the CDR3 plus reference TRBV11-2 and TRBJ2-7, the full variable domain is EAGVAQSPRYKIIEKRQSVAFWCNPISGHATLYWYQQILGQGPKLLIQFQNNGVVDDSQLPKDRFSAERLKGVDSTLKIQPAKLEDSAVYLCASSPVPSGSSYEQYFGPGTRLTVT.

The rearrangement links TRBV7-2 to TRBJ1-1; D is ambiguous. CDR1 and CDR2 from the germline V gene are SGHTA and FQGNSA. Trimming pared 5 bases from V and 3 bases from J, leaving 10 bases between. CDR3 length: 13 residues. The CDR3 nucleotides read TGTGCCAGCAGCGTGTTCCAGGACACTGAAGCTTTCTTT. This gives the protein CASSVFQDTEAFF. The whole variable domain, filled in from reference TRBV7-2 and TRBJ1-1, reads GAGVSQSPSNKVTEKGKDVELRCDPISGHTALYWYRQSLGQGLEFLIYFQGNSAPDKSGLPSDRFSAERTGGSVSTLTIQRTQQEDSAVYLCASSVFQDTEAFFGQGTRLTVV.

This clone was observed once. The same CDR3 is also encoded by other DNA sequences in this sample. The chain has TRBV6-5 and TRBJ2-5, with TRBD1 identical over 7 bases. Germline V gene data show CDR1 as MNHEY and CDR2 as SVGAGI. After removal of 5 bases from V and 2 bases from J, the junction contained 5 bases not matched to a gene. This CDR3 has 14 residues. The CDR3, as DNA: TGTGCCAGCAGTCTTGACAGGGCTCAAGAGACCCAGTACTTC. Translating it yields CASSLDRAQETQYF.

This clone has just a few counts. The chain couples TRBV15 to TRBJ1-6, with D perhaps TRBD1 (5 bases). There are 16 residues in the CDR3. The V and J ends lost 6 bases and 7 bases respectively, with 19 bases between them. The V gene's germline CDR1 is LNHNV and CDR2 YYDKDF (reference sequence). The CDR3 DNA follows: TGTGCCACCAGATCCTCGGGTGGGGGGGAGAATTCACCCCTCCACTTT. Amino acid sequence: CATRSSGGGENSPLHF. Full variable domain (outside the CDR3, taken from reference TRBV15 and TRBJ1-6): DAMVIQNPRYQVTQFGKPVTLSCSQTLNHNVMYWYQQKSSQAPKLLFHYYDKDFNNEADTPDNFQSRRPNTSFCFLDIRSPGLGDTAMYLCATRSSGGGENSPLHFGNGTRLTVT.

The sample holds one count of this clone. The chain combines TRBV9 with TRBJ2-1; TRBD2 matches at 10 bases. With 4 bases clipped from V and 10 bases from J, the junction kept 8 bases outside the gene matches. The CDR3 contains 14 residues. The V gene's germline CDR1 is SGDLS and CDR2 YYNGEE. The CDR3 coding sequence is TGTGCCAGCAGCCCCAGCGGGGGGGCAAGAGAGCAGTTCTTC. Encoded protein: CASSPSGGAREQFF. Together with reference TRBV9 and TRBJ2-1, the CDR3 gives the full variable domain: DSGVTQTPKHLITATGQRVTLRCSPRSGDLSVYWYQQSLDQGLQFLIQYYNGEERAKGNILERFSAQQFPDLHSELNLSSLELGDSALYFCASSPSGGAREQFFGPGTRLTVL.

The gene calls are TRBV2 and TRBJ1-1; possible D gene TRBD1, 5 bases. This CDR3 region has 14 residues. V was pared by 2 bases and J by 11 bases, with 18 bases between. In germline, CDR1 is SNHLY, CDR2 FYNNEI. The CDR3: CASSESIGGSKAFF. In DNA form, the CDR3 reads TGTGCCAGCAGTGAATCCATTGGGGGGAGCAAGGCTTTCTTT.

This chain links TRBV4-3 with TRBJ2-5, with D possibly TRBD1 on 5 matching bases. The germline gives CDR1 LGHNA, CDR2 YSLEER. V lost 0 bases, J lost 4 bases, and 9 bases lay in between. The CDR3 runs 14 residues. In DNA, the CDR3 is TGCGCCAGCAGCCAAGAGACAGAAAGAGAGACCCAGTACTTC. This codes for CASSQETERETQYF.